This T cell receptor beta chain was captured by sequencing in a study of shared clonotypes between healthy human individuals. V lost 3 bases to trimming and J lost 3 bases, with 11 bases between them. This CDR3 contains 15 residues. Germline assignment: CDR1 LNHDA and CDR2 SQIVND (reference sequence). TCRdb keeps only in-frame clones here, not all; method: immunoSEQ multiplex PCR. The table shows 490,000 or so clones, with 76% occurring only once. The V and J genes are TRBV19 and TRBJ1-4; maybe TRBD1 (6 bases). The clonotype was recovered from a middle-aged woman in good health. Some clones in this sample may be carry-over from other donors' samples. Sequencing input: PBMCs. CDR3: CASSMGGGPNEKLFF. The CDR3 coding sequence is TGTGCCAGTAGTATGGGGGGCGGACCTAATGAAAAACTGTTTTTT.